A single sample gave rise to the 26 T cell receptor beta chains below, sequenced in a study of T cells after yellow fever vaccination. TCRdb reprocessed the 5' RACE reads via MiXCR and lists one record per CDR3 protein. The sample lists some 150,000 distinct CDR3 sequences; roughly 9.6% were seen once. The material was CD8+ T cells sorted from PBMCs, obtained 15 days after the yellow fever booster vaccination. These receptors were collected from a man between 18 and 35 years old who received the YFV17D yellow fever vaccine.

The chain combines TRBV13 with TRBJ1-1; D is undetermined. Germline CDR1 reads PRHDT; CDR2 reads FYEKMQ (reference sequence). CDR3 size: 16 residues. Trimming stripped 5 bases from V and 6 bases from J, with 22 bases between. The CDR3 DNA is TGTGCCAGCAGCCGCTACACGGGCCGGGCCGGCGCTGAAGCTTTCTTT. Its translation: CASSRYTGRAGAEAFF.

This clonotype was seen more than once but under ten times. V usage is TRBV7-6 and J usage is TRBJ2-3; a weak D match, TRBD2 (5 bases). Trimming left V 5 bases short and J 1 base short, with 10 bases between. The CDR3 runs to 14 residues. The germline gives CDR1 SGHVS, CDR2 FNYEAQ. The CDR3 protein is CASSVFGGTDTQYF. DNA for the CDR3: TGTGCCAGCAGCGTCTTCGGGGGCACAGATACGCAGTATTTT.

Only a few counts were recorded for this clonotype. The chain has TRBV19 and TRBJ2-7; TRBD2 is a possible D gene (8 bases). V lost 10 bases, J lost 0 bases, and 13 bases lay in between. The CDR3 is 13 amino acids. CDR1 is LNHDA and CDR2 is SQIVND in the germline V gene (reference sequence). This CDR3 reads CATGRDSSYEQYF. The CDR3, as DNA: TGTGCCACCGGGAGGGACAGCTCCTACGAGCAGTACTTC.

This clonotype was counted a few times. The rearrangement uses TRBV20-1 and TRBJ2-1, with D perhaps matching TRBD2 (5 bases). Germline CDR1 and CDR2: DFQATT and SNEGSKA (reference sequence). CDR3 length: 13 residues. V lost 2 bases and J 4 bases, leaving 9 bases between the germline ends. The CDR3 region is CSARHWEYNEQFF. The CDR3 DNA follows: TGCAGTGCTAGACACTGGGAGTACAATGAGCAGTTCTTC.

This clonotype was detected a few times. The chain carries TRBV2 and TRBJ1-1, with 8 bases fitting TRBD1. J gave up 7 bases and V 5 bases, and 9 bases lay outside the gene matches. There are 14 residues in the CDR3. Germline V gives CDR1 SNHLY, CDR2 FYNNEI. The CDR3 protein is CASSLTGELSEAFF. As DNA, the CDR3 is TGTGCCAGCAGTTTGACAGGGGAGTTGAGTGAAGCTTTCTTT.

This clonotype has at least ten counts. The chain links TRBV4-3 to TRBJ2-2, with unresolved D. Trimming removed 2 bases from V and 7 bases from J, with 17 bases in between. CDR1 is LGHNA and CDR2 is YSLEER in the germline V gene. The CDR3 runs to 16 residues. The CDR3 loop reads CASSQLVGSWYGELFF. CDR3 bases: TGCGCCAGCAGCCAATTGGTGGGGTCGTGGTACGGGGAGCTGTTTTTT.

The V call is TRBV4-2, the J call TRBJ2-1; 10 bases agree with TRBD2. Trimming at V came to 5 bases and at J to 0 bases, leaving 7 bases not matched to a gene. The CDR3 totals 17 residues. The germline CDR1 and CDR2 sequences are LGHNA and YNFKEQ. The CDR3 DNA is TGTGCCAGCAGCGGTTCTAGCGGGGGATACTCCTACAATGAGCAGTTCTTC. Translated, it gives CASSGSSGGYSYNEQFF.

This clonotype was counted ten times or more. J is TRBJ2-2 and V is TRBV11-2; no reliable D call. The CDR3 runs 11 residues. Trimming shortened V by 5 bases and J by 6 bases, and 4 bases separated the two germline ends. CDR1 is SGHAT and CDR2 is FQNNGV in the germline V gene. CDR3 bases: TGTGCCAGCAGCCCTCCCGGGGAGCTGTTTTTT. It translates to CASSPPGELFF.

In its sample, this clonotype was seen a few times. The chain is built from TRBV5-1 and TRBJ1-1; 9 positions match TRBD1. Germline lookup yields CDR1 SGHRS and CDR2 YFSETQ. The CDR3 has 15 amino acids. The V gene end was trimmed by 4 bases and the J gene end by 4 bases; junction bases not matched to a gene: 8. The CDR3 reads CASSGTGSSGTEAFF. CDR3 nucleotide sequence: TGCGCCAGCAGCGGGACAGGGTCATCGGGCACTGAAGCTTTCTTT. The variable domain in full, with the rest retrieved from reference TRBV5-1 and TRBJ1-1, is KAGVTQTPRYLIKTRGQQVTLSCSPISGHRSVSWYQQTPGQGLQFLFEYFSETQRNKGNFPGRFSGRQFSNSRSEMNVSTLELGDSALYLCASSGTGSSGTEAFFGQGTRLTVV.

This clonotype came up many times. The rearrangement links TRBV27 to TRBJ1-1; tentatively, D is TRBD1 (6 bases). This CDR3 comprises 14 residues. Looked up from germline, CDR1 is MNHEY and CDR2 is SMNVEV (reference sequence). V lost 3 bases and J lost 1, with 9 bases in between. The CDR3 loop reads CASSFGGANTEAFF. The CDR3 coding sequence is TGTGCCAGCAGTTTCGGGGGGGCGAACACTGAAGCTTTCTTT.

The chain recombines TRBV7-9 with TRBJ2-7; D is uncertain. The CDR3 has 13 residues. The V end was cut by 5 bases, the J end by 2 bases, with 10 bases between. The germline CDR1 and CDR2 sequences are SEHNR and FQNEAQ (reference sequence). The CDR3 is CASSPMSTYEQYV. The CDR3 nucleotides read TGTGCCAGCAGCCCCATGAGCACCTACGAGCAGTACGTC.

This clonotype showed up just a few times. This chain links TRBV20-1 with TRBJ1-4, with D perhaps matching TRBD1 (6 bases). Germline V CDR1 and CDR2: DFQATT, SNEGSKA (reference sequence). CDR3 size: 13 residues. Trimming removed 4 bases at V and 10 bases at J, with 16 bases between. CDR3 bases: TGCAGTGCTATGGGGGGGCTTTCTGGAAAACTGTTTTTT. Translated, it gives CSAMGGLSGKLFF.

This clonotype was seen at least ten times. This sequence joins TRBV4-1 and TRBJ2-5; D gene uncertain. Between the trimmed V and J ends, which lost 0 bases and 5 bases, there was a span of 10 bases. There are 14 residues in the CDR3. In germline, CDR1 is MGHRA, CDR2 YSYEKL. CDR3 protein: CASSQDAGYETQYF. CDR3 DNA sequence: TGCGCCAGCAGCCAAGATGCCGGGTATGAGACCCAGTACTTC.

J is TRBJ2-2 and V is TRBV7-6; D gene ambiguous. CDR1 is SGHVS, CDR2 FNYEAQ, per germline. Trimming pared 6 bases from V and 5 bases from J, leaving 7 bases between. The length of the CDR3 is 12 residues. The CDR3 reads CASSASTGELFF. Written as DNA, the CDR3 is TGTGCCAGCAGTGCGTCAACCGGGGAGCTGTTTTTT.

The chain links TRBV5-5 to TRBJ1-2, with D tentatively TRBD1 (5 bases). The CDR3 runs 12 residues. V shed 2 bases and J shed 7 bases, with 9 bases lying between them. Germline V gene sequence: CDR1 SGHKS, CDR2 YYEKEE (reference sequence). The DNA for the CDR3 is TGTGCCAGCAGCTTTACAGGTTTTGGCTACACCTTC. This sequence encodes CASSFTGFGYTF. Based on the CDR3 plus reference TRBV5-5 and TRBJ1-2, the full variable domain is DAGVTQSPTHLIKTRGQQVTLRCSPISGHKSVSWYQQVLGQGPQFIFQYYEKEERGRGNFPDRFSARQFPNYSSELNVNALLLGDSALYLCASSFTGFGYTFGSGTRLTVV.

This clonotype was picked up a small number of times. The V and J genes are TRBV6-5 and TRBJ2-1; 8 bases are a match to TRBD2. The V and J ends lost 0 bases and 6 bases, in that order; junction bases with no gene match: 4. The V gene's germline CDR1 is MNHEY and CDR2 SVGAGI. The CDR3 covers 15 residues. The chain's CDR3 is CASSYSTSVTNEQFF. For the CDR3, the DNA is TGTGCCAGCAGTTACTCGACTAGCGTTACCAATGAGCAGTTCTTC.

This clonotype was counted between two and nine times. This chain joins TRBV7-9 and TRBJ1-1; D possibly corresponds to TRBD1 (5 bases). The CDR3 covers 15 residues. The germline V and J ends were trimmed by 5 bases and 0 bases, with 13 bases remaining between them. Germline CDR1 SEHNR, CDR2 FQNEAQ (reference sequence). CDR3 coding DNA: TGTGCCAGCAGCACCGTGACAGACTTGAACACTGAAGCTTTCTTT. The encoded protein is CASSTVTDLNTEAFF.

This clonotype has more than one count but fewer than ten. The V gene is TRBV6-5, the J gene TRBJ2-2; 13 bases agree with TRBD2. J lost 3 bases, V lost 2 bases, and 0 bases had no gene match. CDR3 length: 16 residues. Per germline, CDR1 MNHEY and CDR2 SVGAGI. DNA for the CDR3: TGTGCCAGCAGTTACGGGACTAGCGGGGACACCGGGGAGCTGTTTTTT. It specifies CASSYGTSGDTGELFF.

This clonotype was observed a few times. The chain joins TRBV27 to TRBJ1-5, with a tentative D call TRBD1 (5 bases). Trimming stripped 5 bases from V and 0 bases from J, with 14 bases between. Germline lookup yields CDR1 MNHEY and CDR2 SMNVEV (reference sequence). The CDR3 spans 16 residues. The CDR3 region has the DNA TGTGCCAGCAGTATTAAAGGGACGTATAGCAATCAGCCCCAGCATTTT. The encoded protein is CASSIKGTYSNQPQHF.

This chain uses TRBV12-3 or TRBV12-4 with TRBJ2-5; 8 bases line up with TRBD1. This CDR3 spans 13 amino acids. V shed 6 bases, J shed 5 bases, and the junction held 5 bases outside the gene matches. The CDR3 here is CASRDRGRETQYF. Here the CDR3 DNA reads TGTGCCAGCAGAGACAGGGGTCGGGAGACCCAGTACTTC.

The rearrangement links TRBV24-1 to TRBJ2-1, with unresolved D. V was trimmed by 2 bases and J by 8 bases, leaving 9 bases between them. The length of the CDR3 is 13 residues. The germline V gene has CDR1 KGHDR and CDR2 SFDVKD. CDR3: CATSDWQFDEQFF. The CDR3 DNA follows: TGTGCCACCAGTGATTGGCAGTTCGATGAGCAGTTCTTC.

The V and J genes are TRBV28 and TRBJ2-7; a weak D match, TRBD1 (5 bases). The CDR3 runs to 12 residues. The V gene lost 5 bases and the J gene lost 5 bases, with 10 bases spanning the gap. The germline CDR1 and CDR2 sequences are MDHEN and SYDVKM. The chain's CDR3 is CASSQGANEQYV. Here the CDR3 DNA reads TGTGCCAGCAGTCAAGGGGCCAACGAGCAGTACGTC.

This clonotype turned up a few times. V usage is TRBV4-3 and J usage is TRBJ2-3; 12 nucleotides match TRBD2. The J segment lost 4 bases and the V segment lost 1 base, leaving 3 bases of the junction unmatched. The CDR3 runs to 16 residues. CDR1 and CDR2 from the germline V gene are LGHNA and YSLEER. Here the CDR3 DNA reads TGCGCCAGCAGCCAAGCGACTAGCGGGGGCCCAGATACGCAGTATTTT. Translation gives CASSQATSGGPDTQYF.

This chain joins TRBV29-1 and TRBJ2-2, with TRBD1 matching 7 bases. V was pared by 6 bases and J by 3 bases, with 1 base of the junction left unmatched. Germline-derived CDR1 and CDR2 are SQVTM and ANQGSEA. The CDR3 spans 12 residues. This chain's CDR3 is CSVGTDTGELFF. CDR3 coding DNA: TGCAGCGTAGGGACAGACACCGGGGAGCTGTTTTTT.

This clonotype was counted between two and nine times. V and J are TRBV2 and TRBJ2-7; no reliable D call. This CDR3 is built from 13 residues. Germline V gene data show CDR1 as SNHLY and CDR2 as FYNNEI. Trimming shortened V by 8 bases and J by 0 bases, and 11 bases separated the two germline ends. This CDR3 reads CASPRHGSYEQYF. CDR3 sequence (DNA): TGTGCCAGCCCGAGGCACGGCTCCTACGAGCAGTACTTC.

The chain links TRBV5-1 to TRBJ1-1; D gene uncertain. With 1 base removed from V and 1 base from J, the gap between germline ends came to 5 bases. The CDR3 is 13 residues long. The germline gives CDR1 SGHRS, CDR2 YFSETQ. The CDR3, as DNA: TGCGCCAGCAGCTTGCCAGGGAACACTGAAGCTTTCTTT. Its translation is CASSLPGNTEAFF.